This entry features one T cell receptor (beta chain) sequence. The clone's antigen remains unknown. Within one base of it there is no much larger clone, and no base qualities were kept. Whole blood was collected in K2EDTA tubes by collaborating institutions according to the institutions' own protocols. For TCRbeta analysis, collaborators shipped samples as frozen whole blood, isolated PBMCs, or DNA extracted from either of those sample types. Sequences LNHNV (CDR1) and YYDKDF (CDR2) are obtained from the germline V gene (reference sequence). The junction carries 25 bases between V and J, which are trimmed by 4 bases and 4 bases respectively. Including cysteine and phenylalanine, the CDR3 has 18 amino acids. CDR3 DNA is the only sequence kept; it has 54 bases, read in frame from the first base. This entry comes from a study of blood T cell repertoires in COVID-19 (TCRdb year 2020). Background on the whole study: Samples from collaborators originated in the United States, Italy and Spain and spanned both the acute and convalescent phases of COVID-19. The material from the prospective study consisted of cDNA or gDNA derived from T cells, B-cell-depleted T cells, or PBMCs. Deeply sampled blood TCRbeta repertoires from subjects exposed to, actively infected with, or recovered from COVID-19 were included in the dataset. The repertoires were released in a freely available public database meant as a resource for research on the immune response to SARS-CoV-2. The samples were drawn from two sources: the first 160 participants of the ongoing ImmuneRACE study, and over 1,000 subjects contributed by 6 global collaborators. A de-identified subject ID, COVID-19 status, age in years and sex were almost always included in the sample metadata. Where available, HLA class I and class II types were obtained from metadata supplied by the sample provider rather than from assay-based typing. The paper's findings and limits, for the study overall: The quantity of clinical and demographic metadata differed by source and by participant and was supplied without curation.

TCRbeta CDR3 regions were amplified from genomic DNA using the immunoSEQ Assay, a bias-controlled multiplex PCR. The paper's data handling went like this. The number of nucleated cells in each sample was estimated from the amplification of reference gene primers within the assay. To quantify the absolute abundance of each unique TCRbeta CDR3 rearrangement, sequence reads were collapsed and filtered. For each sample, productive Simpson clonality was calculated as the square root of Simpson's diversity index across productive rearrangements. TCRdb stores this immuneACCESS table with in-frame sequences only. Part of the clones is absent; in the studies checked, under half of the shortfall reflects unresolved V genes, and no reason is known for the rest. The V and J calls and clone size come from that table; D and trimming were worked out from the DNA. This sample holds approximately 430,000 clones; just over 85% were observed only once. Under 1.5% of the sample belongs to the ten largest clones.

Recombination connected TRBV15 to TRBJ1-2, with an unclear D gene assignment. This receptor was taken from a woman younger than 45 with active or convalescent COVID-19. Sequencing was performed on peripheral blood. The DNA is TGTGCCACCAGCACCACCTTAGGTGTGGCAGGCAACACCTATGGCTACACCTTC. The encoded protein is CATSTTLGVAGNTYGYTF.